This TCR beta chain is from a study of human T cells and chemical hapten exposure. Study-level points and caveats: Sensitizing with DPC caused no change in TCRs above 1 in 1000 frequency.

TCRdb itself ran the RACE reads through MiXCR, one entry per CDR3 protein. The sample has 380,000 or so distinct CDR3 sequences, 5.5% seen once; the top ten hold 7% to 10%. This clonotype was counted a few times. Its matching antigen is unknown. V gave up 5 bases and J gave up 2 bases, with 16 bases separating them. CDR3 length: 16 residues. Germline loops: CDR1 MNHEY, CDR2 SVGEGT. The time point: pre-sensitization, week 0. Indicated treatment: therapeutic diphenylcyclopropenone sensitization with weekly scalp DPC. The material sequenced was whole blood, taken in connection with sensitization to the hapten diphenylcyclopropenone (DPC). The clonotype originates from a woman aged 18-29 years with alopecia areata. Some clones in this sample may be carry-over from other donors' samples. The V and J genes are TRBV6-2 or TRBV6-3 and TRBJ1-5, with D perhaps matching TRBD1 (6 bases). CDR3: CASSRQEGIRNQPQHF. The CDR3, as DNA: TGTGCCAGCAGTCGACAGGAGGGGATACGCAATCAGCCCCAGCATTTT.